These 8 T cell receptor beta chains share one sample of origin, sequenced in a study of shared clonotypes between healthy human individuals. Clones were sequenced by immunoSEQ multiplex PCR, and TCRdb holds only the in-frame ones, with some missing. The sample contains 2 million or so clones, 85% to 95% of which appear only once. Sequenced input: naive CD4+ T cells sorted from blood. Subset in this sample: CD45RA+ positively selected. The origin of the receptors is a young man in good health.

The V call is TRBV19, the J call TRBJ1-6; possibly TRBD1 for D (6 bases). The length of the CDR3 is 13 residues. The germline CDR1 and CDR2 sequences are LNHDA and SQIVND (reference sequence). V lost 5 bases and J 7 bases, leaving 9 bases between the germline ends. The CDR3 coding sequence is TGTGCCAGTAGTGCAGACAGGAATTCACCCCTCCACTTT. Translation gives CASSADRNSPLHF.

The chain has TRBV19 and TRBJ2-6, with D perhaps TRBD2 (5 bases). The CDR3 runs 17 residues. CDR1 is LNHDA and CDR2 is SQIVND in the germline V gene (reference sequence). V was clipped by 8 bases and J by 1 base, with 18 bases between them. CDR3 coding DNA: TGTGCCAGTTCAAAGACCCGGGAATCATCTGGGGCCAACGTCCTGACTTTC. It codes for CASSKTRESSGANVLTF.

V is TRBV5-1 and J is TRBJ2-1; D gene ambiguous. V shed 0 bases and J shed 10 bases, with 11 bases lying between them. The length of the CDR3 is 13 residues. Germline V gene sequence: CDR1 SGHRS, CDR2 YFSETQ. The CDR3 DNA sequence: TGCGCCAGCAGCTTGGTGGGCCTAGGCGAGCAGTTCTTC. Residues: CASSLVGLGEQFF.

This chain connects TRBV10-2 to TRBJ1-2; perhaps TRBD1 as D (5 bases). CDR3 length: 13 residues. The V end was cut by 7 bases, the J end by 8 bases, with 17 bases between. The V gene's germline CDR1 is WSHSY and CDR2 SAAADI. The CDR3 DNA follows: TGCGCCAGCATCGGGACTGACTACTTGGGCTACACCTTC. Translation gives CASIGTDYLGYTF.

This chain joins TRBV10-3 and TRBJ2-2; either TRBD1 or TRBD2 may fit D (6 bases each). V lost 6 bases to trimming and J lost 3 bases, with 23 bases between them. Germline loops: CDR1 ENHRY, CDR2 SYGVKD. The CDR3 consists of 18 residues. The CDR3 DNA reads TGTGCCATCAGGAGGGGATCGGAGGGGGATCGCGACACCGGGGAGCTGTTTTTT. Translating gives CAIRRGSEGDRDTGELFF.

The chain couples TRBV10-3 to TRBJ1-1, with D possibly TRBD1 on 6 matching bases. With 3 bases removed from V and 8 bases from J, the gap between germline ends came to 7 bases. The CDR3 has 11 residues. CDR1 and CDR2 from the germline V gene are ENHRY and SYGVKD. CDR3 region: CAISEQGEAFF. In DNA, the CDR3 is TGTGCCATCAGTGAACAGGGCGAAGCTTTCTTT.

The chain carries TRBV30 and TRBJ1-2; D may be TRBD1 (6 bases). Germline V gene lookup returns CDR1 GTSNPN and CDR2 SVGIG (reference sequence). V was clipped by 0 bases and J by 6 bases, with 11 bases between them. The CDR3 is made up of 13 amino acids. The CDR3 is CAWSVGAGDGYTF. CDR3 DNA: TGTGCCTGGAGTGTAGGGGCAGGGGATGGCTACACCTTC.

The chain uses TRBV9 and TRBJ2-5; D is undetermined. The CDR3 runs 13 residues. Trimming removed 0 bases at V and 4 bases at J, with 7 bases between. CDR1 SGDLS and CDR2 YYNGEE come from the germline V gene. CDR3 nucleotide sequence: TGTGCCAGCAGCGTAGGCCATGGAGAGACCCAGTACTTC. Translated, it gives CASSVGHGETQYF.